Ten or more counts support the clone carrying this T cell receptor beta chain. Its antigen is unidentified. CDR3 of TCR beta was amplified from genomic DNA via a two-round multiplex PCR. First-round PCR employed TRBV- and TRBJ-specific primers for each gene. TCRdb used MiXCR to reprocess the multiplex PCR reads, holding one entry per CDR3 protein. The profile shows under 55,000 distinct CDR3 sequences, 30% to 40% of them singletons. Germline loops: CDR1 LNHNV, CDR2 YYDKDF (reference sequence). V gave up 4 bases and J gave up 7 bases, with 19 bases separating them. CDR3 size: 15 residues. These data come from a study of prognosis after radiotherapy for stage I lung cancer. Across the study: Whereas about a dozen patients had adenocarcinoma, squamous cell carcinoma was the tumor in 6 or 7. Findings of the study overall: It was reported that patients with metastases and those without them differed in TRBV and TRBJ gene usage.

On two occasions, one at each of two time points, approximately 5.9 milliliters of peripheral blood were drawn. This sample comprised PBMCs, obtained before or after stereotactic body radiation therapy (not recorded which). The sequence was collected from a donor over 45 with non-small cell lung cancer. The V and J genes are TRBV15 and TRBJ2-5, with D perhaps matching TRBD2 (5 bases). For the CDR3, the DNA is TGTGCCACCAGCAACGGGGTGGTTTCAGATGTGACCCAGTACTTC. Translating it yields CATSNGVVSDVTQYF.